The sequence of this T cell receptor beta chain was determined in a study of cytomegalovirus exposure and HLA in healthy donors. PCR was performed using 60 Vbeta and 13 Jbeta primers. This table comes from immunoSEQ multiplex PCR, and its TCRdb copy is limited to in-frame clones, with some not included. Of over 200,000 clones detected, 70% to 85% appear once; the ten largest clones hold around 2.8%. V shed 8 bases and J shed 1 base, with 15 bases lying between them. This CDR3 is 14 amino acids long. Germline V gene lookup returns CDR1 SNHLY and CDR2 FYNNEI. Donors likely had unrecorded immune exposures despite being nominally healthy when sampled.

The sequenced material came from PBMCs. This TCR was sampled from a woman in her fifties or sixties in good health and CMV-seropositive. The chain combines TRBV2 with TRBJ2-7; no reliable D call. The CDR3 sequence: CASRVAVSSYEQYF. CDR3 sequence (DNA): TGTGCCAGCCGGGTAGCAGTGTCGTCCTACGAGCAGTACTTC.